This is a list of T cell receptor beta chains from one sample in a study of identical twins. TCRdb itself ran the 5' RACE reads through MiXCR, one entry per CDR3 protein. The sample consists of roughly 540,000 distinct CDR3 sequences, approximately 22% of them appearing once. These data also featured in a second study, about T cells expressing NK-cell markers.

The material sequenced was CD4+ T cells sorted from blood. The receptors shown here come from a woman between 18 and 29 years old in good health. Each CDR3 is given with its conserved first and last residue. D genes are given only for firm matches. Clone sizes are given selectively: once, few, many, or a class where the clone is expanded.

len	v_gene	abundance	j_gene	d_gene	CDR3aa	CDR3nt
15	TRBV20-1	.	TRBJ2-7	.	CSAGFLRGLSYEQYF	TGCAGTGCCGGATTTTTACGTGGGCTCTCCTACGAGCAGTACTTC
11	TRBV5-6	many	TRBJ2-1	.	CASSLGPEQFF	TGTGCCAGCAGCTTGGGCCCGGAGCAGTTCTTC
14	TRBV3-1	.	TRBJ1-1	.	CASSLREPNTEAFF	TGTGCCAGCAGCCTCAGGGAGCCGAACACTGAAGCTTTCTTT
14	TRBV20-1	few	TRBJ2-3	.	CSARRGALTDTQYF	TGCAGTGCTAGACGTGGAGCCCTCACAGATACGCAGTATTTT
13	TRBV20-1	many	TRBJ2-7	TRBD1	CSALRDRGPEQYF	TGCAGTGCTCTCCGGGACAGGGGGCCCGAGCAGTACTTC
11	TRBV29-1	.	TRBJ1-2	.	CSVGADYGYTF	TGCAGCGTTGGGGCGGACTATGGCTACACCTTC
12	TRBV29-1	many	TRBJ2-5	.	CSVVGRQETQYF	TGCAGCGTTGTGGGCAGACAAGAGACCCAGTACTTC
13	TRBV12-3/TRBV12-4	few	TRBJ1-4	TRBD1	CASRTDRAEKLFF	TGTGCCAGCAGAACCGACAGGGCTGAAAAACTGTTTTTT
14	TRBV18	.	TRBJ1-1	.	CASSPVLGGTEAFF	TGTGCCAGCTCACCTGTACTTGGGGGGACTGAAGCTTTCTTT
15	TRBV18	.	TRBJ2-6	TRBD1	CASSEQGTGANVLTF	TGTGCCAGCTCGGAACAGGGGACTGGGGCCAACGTCCTGACTTTC
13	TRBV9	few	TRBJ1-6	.	CASSVEGKPPLHF	TGTGCTAGCAGCGTAGAAGGGAAACCACCCCTCCACTTT
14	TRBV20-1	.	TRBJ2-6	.	CSARGVPGANVLTF	TGCAGTGCTAGAGGTGTTCCTGGGGCCAACGTCCTGACTTTC
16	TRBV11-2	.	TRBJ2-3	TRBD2	CASRKGRGQGTDTQYF	TGTGCCAGCAGAAAAGGGAGGGGTCAAGGCACAGATACGCAGTATTTT
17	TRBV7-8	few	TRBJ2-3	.	CASSLAELRFSTDTQYF	TGTGCCAGCAGCTTAGCAGAACTGAGGTTCAGCACAGATACGCAGTATTTT
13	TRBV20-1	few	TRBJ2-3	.	CSARGKQADTQYF	TGCAGTGCTAGGGGGAAACAGGCAGATACGCAGTATTTT
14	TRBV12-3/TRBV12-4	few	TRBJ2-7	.	CASSLAGGVYEQYF	TGTGCCAGCAGTTTAGCGGGGGGCGTCTACGAGCAGTACTTC
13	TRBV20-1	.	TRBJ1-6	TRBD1	CSATGQGNSPLHF	TGCAGTGCTACGGGACAGGGTAATTCACCCCTCCACTTT
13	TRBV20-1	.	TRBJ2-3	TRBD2	CSAWGGSTDTQYF	TGCAGTGCCTGGGGGGGGAGCACAGATACGCAGTATTTT
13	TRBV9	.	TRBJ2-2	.	CASSVEGFGELFF	TGTGCCAGCAGCGTAGAGGGGTTCGGGGAGCTGTTTTTT
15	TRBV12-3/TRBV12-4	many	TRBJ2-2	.	CASSLDGANTGELFF	TGTGCCAGCAGTTTGGACGGGGCGAACACCGGGGAGCTGTTTTTT
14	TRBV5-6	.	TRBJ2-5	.	CAGGRRQTQETQYF	TGTGCCGGTGGCCGACGACAGACCCAAGAGACCCAGTACTTC
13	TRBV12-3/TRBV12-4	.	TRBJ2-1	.	CATSELVINEQFF	TGTGCCACCTCGGAACTAGTCATCAATGAGCAGTTCTTC
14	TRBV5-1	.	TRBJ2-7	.	CASSLQGSYYEQYF	TGCGCCAGCAGCTTGCAAGGCTCCTACTACGAGCAGTACTTC
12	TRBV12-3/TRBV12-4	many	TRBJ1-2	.	CASRYTGHGYTF	TGTGCCAGCAGGTACACAGGGCACGGCTACACCTTC
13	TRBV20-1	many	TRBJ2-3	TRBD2	CSSQASGRDTQYF	TGCAGTTCCCAGGCTAGCGGGAGAGATACGCAGTATTTT
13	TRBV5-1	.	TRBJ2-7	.	CASSSGTNYEQYF	TGCGCCAGCAGCTCAGGGACGAACTACGAGCAGTACTTC
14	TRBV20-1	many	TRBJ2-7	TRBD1	CSASFGTGGYEQYF	TGCAGTGCTAGTTTTGGGACAGGGGGTTACGAGCAGTACTTC
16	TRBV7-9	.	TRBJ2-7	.	CASSYIRDKEIYEQYF	TGTGCCAGCAGTTACATCCGGGACAAGGAGATCTACGAGCAGTACTTC
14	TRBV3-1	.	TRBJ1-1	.	CASRSDSDNTEAFF	TGTGCCAGCAGGTCGGACAGTGATAACACTGAAGCTTTCTTT
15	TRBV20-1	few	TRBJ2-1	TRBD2	CSAREGVAGYNEQFF	TGCAGTGCTAGAGAGGGGGTAGCGGGATACAATGAGCAGTTCTTC
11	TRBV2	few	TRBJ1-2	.	CASSVGRAYTF	TGTGCCAGCAGTGTAGGGCGGGCCTACACCTTC
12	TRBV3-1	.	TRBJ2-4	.	CASSQWGDIQYF	TGTGCCAGCAGCCAATGGGGTGACATTCAGTACTTC
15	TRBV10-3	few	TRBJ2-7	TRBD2	CAIRGTSGTSYEQYF	TGTGCCATCCGGGGTACTAGCGGGACCTCCTACGAGCAGTACTTC